The entry below gives a single T cell receptor (beta chain) sequence along with its context. Its specificity is not known. The data belong to a study of shared clonotypes between healthy human individuals. For the study at large: Researchers assigned three CD4 naive, three CD4 memory, two CD8 naive and one CD8 memory plate to each donor.

Study-level findings and limits: Only a few donors were included, so the genetic and exposure-history diversity represented was limited.

Generated by immunoSEQ multiplex PCR, the TCRdb table keeps only in-frame clones and is missing some. The table shows 190,000 or so clones, with approximately 95% occurring only once. CDR1 SGHTA and CDR2 FQGTGA come from the germline V gene. The CDR3 covers 13 residues. V was cut by 0 bases and J by 1 base, with 3 bases left in between. The sequencing input was naive CD4+ T cells sorted from blood. Stated subset: CD45RA+ positively selected. The gene calls are TRBV7-3 and TRBJ2-5; D is uncertain. The TCR was taken from a woman aged 25 to 45 in good health. CDR3 region: CASSLTPQETQYF. The CDR3 DNA reads TGTGCCAGCAGCTTAACGCCCCAAGAGACCCAGTACTTC.